These T cell receptor beta chains were read from a single sample in a study of HIV-infected patients and healthy controls. MiXCR, applied by TCRdb to the 5' RACE reads, yields one record per CDR3 protein. This table has around 6,600 distinct CDR3 sequences, 7% to 10% appearing once. The sequencing here drew on blood, taken during antiretroviral therapy. The receptors were gathered from an adult with HIV infection. Each CDR3 is given with its conserved first and last residue.

V gene: TRBV4-1
J gene: TRBJ2-2
CDR3 protein: CASSQSGGGGELFF

V gene: TRBV29-1
J gene: TRBJ2-3
CDR3 protein: CSGRPSGSTDTQYF

V gene: TRBV7-2
J gene: TRBJ1-1
CDR3 protein: CASSLGDSTNTEAFF

V gene: TRBV12-3/TRBV12-4
J gene: TRBJ2-7
CDR3 protein: CASSPLSDSSYEQYF

V gene: TRBV7-2
J gene: TRBJ1-3
CDR3 protein: CASSLIPSSGNTIYF

V gene: TRBV6-2/TRBV6-3
J gene: TRBJ1-1
CDR3 protein: CASSPGQVVATEAFF

V gene: TRBV3-1
J gene: TRBJ1-2
CDR3 protein: CASSQHQGTYGYTF

V gene: TRBV12-5
J gene: TRBJ2-1
CDR3 protein: CASGMGLAQFF

V gene: TRBV6-2/TRBV6-3
J gene: TRBJ2-6
CDR3 protein: CASSYSLLPTLGSAGANVLTF

V gene: TRBV6-2/TRBV6-3
J gene: TRBJ2-7
CDR3 protein: CASSLSGTGSYEQYF

V gene: TRBV18
J gene: TRBJ1-4
CDR3 protein: CASSPLQLPQGLFF

V gene: TRBV20-1
J gene: TRBJ2-7
CDR3 protein: CSAPTGKYEQYF

V gene: TRBV12-3/TRBV12-4
J gene: TRBJ1-5
CDR3 protein: CASSPDRWDQPQHF

V gene: TRBV11-2
J gene: TRBJ1-1
CDR3 protein: CASSYGATGKAFF

V gene: TRBV29-1
J gene: TRBJ2-1
CDR3 protein: CSVVSQGIDNEQFF

V gene: TRBV6-6
J gene: TRBJ2-2
CDR3 protein: CASSYSIGNGELFF

V gene: TRBV5-1
J gene: TRBJ2-7
CDR3 protein: CASSLAIEYEQYF

V gene: TRBV30
J gene: TRBJ2-1
CDR3 protein: CAWTGLADSNEQFF

V gene: TRBV29-1
J gene: TRBJ1-4
CDR3 protein: CSVGGTGTNEKLFF

V gene: TRBV27
J gene: TRBJ1-2
CDR3 protein: CASSLQGANYGYTF

V gene: TRBV6-6
J gene: TRBJ1-6
CDR3 protein: CASSYPRGSPLHF

V gene: TRBV28
J gene: TRBJ2-3
CDR3 protein: CASSPGTYHTDTQYF

V gene: TRBV13
J gene: TRBJ1-1
CDR3 protein: CASGDQVNTEAFF

V gene: TRBV11-2
J gene: TRBJ2-1
CDR3 protein: CASGGGLAGGPVLLDEQFF

V gene: TRBV7-2
J gene: TRBJ1-4
CDR3 protein: CASRTNGGTTNEKLFF

V gene: TRBV6-2/TRBV6-3
J gene: TRBJ2-5
CDR3 protein: CASMTAGGPLGETQYF

V gene: TRBV5-4
J gene: TRBJ1-2
CDR3 protein: CASSEGHSYGYTF

V gene: TRBV6-1
J gene: TRBJ2-1
CDR3 protein: CASSVDSSSYNEQFF

V gene: TRBV19
J gene: TRBJ2-3
CDR3 protein: CASSIDRGRDTQYF

V gene: TRBV18
J gene: TRBJ1-4
CDR3 protein: CASSPRDPPEKLFF

V gene: TRBV7-2
J gene: TRBJ2-7
CDR3 protein: CASSHGSYEQYF

V gene: TRBV7-9
J gene: TRBJ1-3
CDR3 protein: CASSLAANVDGNTIYF

V gene: TRBV10-3
J gene: TRBJ1-1
CDR3 protein: CAISAGGRGYSTEAFF

V gene: TRBV5-4
J gene: TRBJ1-1
CDR3 protein: CASSPIEQMNTEAFF

V gene: TRBV5-1
J gene: TRBJ2-3
CDR3 protein: CASSLSGDPTDTQYF

V gene: TRBV4-2
J gene: TRBJ2-3
CDR3 protein: CASSPEMGAGAGDTQYF

V gene: TRBV7-9
J gene: TRBJ2-1
CDR3 protein: CASVLAGSRSNEQFF

V gene: TRBV5-1
J gene: TRBJ1-3
CDR3 protein: CASSSDSTSSGNTIYF

V gene: TRBV7-2
J gene: TRBJ1-5
CDR3 protein: CASSLGGGSNQPQHF